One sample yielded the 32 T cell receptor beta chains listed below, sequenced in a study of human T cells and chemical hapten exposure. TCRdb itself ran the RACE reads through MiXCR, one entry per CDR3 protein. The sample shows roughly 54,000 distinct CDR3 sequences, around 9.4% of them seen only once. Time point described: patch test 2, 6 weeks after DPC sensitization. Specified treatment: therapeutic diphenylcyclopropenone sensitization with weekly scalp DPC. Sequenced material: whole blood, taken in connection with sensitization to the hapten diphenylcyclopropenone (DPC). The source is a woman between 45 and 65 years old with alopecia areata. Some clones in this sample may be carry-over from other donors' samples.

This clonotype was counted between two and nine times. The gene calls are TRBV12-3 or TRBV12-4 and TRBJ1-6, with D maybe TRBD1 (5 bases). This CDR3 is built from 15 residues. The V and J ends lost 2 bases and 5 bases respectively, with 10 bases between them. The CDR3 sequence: CASSLQGGNNSPLHF. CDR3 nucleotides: TGTGCCAGCAGTTTACAGGGAGGGAATAATTCACCCCTCCACTTT.

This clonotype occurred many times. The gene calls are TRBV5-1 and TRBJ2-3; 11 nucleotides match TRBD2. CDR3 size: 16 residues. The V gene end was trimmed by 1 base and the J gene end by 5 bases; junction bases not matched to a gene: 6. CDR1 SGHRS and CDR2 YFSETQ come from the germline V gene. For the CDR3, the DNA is TGCGCCAGCAGCTTGTTCTCTAGCGGGGGGAAAGATACGCAGTATTTT. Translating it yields CASSLFSSGGKDTQYF.

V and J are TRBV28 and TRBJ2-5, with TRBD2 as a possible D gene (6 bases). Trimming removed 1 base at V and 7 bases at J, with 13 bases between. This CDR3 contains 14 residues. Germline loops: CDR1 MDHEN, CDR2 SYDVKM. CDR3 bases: TGTGCCAGCAGTTTATCTAGCGCAGTGGCGACCCAGTACTTC. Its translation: CASSLSSAVATQYF.

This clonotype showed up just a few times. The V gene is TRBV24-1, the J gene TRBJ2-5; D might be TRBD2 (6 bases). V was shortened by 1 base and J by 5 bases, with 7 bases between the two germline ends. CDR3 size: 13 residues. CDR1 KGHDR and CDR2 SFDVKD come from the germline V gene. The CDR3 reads CATSDFGGETQYF. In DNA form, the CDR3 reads TGTGCCACCAGTGATTTTGGAGGGGAGACCCAGTACTTC.

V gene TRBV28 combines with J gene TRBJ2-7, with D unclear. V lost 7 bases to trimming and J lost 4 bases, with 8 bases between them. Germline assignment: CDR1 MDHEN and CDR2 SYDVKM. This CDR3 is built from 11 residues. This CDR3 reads CASTLGYEQYF. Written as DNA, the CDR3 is TGTGCCAGCACCCTGGGGTACGAGCAGTACTTC.

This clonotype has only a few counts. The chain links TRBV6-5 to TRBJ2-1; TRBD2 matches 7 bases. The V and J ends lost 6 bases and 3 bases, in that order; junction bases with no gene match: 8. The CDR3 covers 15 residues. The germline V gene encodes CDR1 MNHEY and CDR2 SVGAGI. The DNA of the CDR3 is TGTGCCAGCAGGGGGTGGGGCGGGAGCTACAATGAGCAGTTCTTC. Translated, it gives CASRGWGGSYNEQFF.

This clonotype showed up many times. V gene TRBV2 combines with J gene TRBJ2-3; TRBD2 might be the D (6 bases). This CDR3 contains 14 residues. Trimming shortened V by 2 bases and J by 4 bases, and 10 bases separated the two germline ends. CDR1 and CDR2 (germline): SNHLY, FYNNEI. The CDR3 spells CASSELPGADTQYF. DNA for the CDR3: TGTGCCAGCAGTGAACTCCCGGGGGCAGATACGCAGTATTTT.

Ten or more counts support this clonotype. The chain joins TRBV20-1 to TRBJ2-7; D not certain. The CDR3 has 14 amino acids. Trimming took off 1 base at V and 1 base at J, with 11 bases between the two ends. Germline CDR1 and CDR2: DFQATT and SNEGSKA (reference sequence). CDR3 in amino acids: CSARVGSWSYEQYF. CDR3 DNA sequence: TGCAGTGCTAGAGTGGGATCCTGGTCCTACGAGCAGTACTTC.

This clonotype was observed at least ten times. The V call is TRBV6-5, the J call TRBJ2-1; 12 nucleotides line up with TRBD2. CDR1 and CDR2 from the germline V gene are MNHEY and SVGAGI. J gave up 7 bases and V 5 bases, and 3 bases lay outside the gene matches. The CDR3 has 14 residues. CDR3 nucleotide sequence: TGTGCCAGCAGTGAGACTAGCGGGAGAAATGAGCAGTTCTTC. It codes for CASSETSGRNEQFF.

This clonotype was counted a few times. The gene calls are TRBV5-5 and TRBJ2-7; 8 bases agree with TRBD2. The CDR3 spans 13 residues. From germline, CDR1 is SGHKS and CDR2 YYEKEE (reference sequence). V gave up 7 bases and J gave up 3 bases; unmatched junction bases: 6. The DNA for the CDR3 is TGTGCCAGCCTGGGACTAGGTTTCTACGAGCAGTACTTC. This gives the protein CASLGLGFYEQYF.

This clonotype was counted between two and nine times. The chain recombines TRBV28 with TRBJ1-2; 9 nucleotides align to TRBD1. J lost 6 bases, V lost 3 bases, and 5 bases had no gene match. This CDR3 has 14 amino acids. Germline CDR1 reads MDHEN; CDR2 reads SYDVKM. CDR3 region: CASSLGDRAHGYTF. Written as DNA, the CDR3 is TGTGCCAGCAGTTTGGGGGACAGGGCACATGGCTACACCTTC.

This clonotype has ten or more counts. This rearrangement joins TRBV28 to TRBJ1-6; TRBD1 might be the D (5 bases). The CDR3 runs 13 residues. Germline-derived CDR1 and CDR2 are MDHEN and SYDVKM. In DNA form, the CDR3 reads TGTGCTGCGCGGGGCCAGACTAATTCACCCCTCCACTTT. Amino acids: CAARGQTNSPLHF.

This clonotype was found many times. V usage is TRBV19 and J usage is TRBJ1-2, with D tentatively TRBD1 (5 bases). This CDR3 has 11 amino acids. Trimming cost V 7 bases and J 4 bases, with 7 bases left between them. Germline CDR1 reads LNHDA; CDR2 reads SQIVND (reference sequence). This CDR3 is CASTGGYGYTF. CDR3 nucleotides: TGTGCCAGTACTGGGGGCTATGGCTACACCTTC.

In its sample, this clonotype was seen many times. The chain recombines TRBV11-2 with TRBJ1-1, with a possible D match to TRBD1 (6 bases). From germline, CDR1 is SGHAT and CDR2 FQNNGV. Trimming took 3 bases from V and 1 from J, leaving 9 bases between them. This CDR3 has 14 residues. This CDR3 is CASSLGGANTEAFF. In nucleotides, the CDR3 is TGTGCCAGCAGCTTGGGGGGCGCGAACACTGAAGCTTTCTTT. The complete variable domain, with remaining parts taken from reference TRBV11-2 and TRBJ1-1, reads EAGVAQSPRYKIIEKRQSVAFWCNPISGHATLYWYQQILGQGPKLLIQFQNNGVVDDSQLPKDRFSAERLKGVDSTLKIQPAKLEDSAVYLCASSLGGANTEAFFGQGTRLTVV.

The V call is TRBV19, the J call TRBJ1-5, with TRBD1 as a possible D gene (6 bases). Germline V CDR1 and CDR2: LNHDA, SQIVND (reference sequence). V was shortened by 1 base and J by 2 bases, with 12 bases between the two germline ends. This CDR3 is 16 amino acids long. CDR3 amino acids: CASSIGTGRRNQPQHF. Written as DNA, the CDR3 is TGTGCCAGTAGTATAGGCACAGGGAGACGCAATCAGCCCCAGCATTTT.

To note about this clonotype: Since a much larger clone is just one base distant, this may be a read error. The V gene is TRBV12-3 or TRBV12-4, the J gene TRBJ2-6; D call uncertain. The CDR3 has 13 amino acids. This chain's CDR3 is CASDLSGVNVLTF. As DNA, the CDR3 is TGTGCCAGCGATCTCTCTGGGGTCAACGTCCTGACTTTC.

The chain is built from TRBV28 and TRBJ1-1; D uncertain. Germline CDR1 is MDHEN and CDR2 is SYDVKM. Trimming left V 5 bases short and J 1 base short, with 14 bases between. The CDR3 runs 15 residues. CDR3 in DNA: TGTGCCAGCAGTCCATCCGGGCAGCGGAACACTGAAGCTTTCTTT. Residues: CASSPSGQRNTEAFF.

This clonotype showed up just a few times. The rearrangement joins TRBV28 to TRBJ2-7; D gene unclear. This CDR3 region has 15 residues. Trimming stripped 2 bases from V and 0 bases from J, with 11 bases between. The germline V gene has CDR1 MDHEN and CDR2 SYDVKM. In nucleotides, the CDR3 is TGTGCCAGCAGTTTAGTCCGCCAACACTCCTACGAGCAGTACTTC. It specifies CASSLVRQHSYEQYF.

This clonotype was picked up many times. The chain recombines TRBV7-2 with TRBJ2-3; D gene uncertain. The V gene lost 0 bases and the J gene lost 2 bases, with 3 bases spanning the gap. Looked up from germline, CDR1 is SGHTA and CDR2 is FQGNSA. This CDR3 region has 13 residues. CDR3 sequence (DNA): TGTGCCAGCAGCTTAGCCACCACAGATACGCAGTATTTT. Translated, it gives CASSLATTDTQYF.

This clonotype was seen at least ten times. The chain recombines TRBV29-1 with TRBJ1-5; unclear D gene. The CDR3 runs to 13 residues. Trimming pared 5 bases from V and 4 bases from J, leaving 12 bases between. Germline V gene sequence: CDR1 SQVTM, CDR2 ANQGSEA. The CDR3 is CSVSLTENQPQHF. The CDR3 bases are TGCAGCGTTTCCCTAACGGAAAATCAGCCCCAGCATTTT. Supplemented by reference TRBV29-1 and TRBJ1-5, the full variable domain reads SAVISQKPSRDICQRGTSLTIQCQVDSQVTMMFWYRQQPGQSLTLIATANQGSEATYESGFVIDKFPISRPNLTFSTLTVSNMSPEDSSIYLCSVSLTENQPQHFGDGTRLSIL.

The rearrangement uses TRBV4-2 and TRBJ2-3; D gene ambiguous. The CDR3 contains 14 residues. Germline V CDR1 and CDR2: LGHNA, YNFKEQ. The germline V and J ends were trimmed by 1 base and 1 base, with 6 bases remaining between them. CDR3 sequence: CASSQGPGTDTQYF. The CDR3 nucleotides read TGTGCCAGCAGCCAAGGGCCAGGCACAGATACGCAGTATTTT.

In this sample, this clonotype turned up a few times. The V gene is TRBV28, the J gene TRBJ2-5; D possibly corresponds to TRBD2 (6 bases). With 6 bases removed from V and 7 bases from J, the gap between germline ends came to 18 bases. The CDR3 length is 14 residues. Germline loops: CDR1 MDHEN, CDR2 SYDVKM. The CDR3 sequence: CASSLPGVLGTQYF. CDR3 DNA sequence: TGTGCCAGCAGCCTCCCGGGGGTCCTCGGGACCCAGTACTTC. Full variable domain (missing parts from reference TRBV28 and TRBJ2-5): DVKVTQSSRYLVKRTGEKVFLECVQDMDHENMFWYRQDPGLGLRLIYFSYDVKMKEKGDIPEGYSVSREKKERFSLILESASTNQTSMYLCASSLPGVLGTQYFGPGTRLLVL.

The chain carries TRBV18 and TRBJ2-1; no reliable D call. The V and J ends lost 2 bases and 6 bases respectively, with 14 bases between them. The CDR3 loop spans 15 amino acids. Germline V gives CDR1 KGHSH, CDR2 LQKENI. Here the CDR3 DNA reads TGTGCCAGCTCACCAACTTTATTGAAAGGCAATGAGCAGTTCTTC. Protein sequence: CASSPTLLKGNEQFF.

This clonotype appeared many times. The CDR3 region is CASISGGANTEAFF. The CDR3 nucleotides are TGTGCCAGCATTAGCGGGGGAGCAAACACTGAAGCTTTCTTT. This chain uses TRBV2 with TRBJ1-1; maybe TRBD1 (5 bases). The CDR3 covers 14 residues. Germline loops: CDR1 SNHLY, CDR2 FYNNEI. Trimming pared 7 bases from V and 2 bases from J, leaving 14 bases between. Complete variable domain (other parts from reference TRBV2 and TRBJ1-1): EPEVTQTPSHQVTQMGQEVILRCVPISNHLYFYWYRQILGQKVEFLVSFYNNEISEKSEIFDDQFSVERPDGSNFTLKIRSTKLEDSAMYFCASISGGANTEAFFGQGTRLTVV.

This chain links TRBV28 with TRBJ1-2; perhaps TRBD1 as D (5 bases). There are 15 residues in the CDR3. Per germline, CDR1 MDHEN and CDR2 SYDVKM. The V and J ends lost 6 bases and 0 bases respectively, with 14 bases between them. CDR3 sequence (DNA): TGTGCCAGCAGCCGCGGAGCGGGGGCTAACTATGGCTACACCTTC. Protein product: CASSRGAGANYGYTF.

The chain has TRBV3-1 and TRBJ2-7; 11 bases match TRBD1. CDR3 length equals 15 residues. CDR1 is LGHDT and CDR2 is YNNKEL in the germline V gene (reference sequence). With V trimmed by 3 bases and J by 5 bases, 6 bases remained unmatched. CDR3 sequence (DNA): TGTGCCAGCAGCCAGAGGACAGGGGGCGCTGACGAGCAGTACTTC. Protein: CASSQRTGGADEQYF.

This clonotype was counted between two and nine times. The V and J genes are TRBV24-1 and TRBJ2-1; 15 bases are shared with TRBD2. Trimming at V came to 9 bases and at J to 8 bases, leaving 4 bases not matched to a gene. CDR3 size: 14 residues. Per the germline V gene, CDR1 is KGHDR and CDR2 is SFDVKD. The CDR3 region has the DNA TGTGCCACCGGGACTAGCGGGAGGTCTTATGAGCAGTTCTTC. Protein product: CATGTSGRSYEQFF.

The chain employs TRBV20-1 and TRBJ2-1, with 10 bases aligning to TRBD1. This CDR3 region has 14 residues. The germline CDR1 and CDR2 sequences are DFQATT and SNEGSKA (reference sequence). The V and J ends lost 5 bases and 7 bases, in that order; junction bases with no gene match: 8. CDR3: CSAPGQGGRNEQFF. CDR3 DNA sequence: TGCAGTGCTCCTGGACAGGGGGGTAGGAATGAGCAGTTCTTC.

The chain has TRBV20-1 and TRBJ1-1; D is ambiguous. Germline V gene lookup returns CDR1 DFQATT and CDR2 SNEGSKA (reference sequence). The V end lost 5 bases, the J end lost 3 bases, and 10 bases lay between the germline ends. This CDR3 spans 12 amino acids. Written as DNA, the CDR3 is TGCAGTGCTTCCACAGCGTACACTGAAGCTTTCTTT. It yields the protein CSASTAYTEAFF.

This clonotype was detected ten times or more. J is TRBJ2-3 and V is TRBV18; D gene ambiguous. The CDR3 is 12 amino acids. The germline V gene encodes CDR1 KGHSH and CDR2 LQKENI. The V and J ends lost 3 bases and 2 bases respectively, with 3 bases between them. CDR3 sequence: CASSPNTDTQYF. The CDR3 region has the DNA TGTGCCAGCTCACCCAACACAGATACGCAGTATTTT.

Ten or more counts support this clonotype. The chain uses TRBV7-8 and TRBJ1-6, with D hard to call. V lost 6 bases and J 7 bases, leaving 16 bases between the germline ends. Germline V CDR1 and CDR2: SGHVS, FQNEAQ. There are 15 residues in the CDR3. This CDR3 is CASSLSTYMNSPLHF. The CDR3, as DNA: TGTGCCAGCAGTCTTTCGACTTATATGAATTCACCCCTCCACTTT.

The chain's CDR3 is CAIGSRQETQYF. CDR3 coding DNA: TGTGCCATCGGGAGTCGGCAAGAGACCCAGTACTTC. The gene calls are TRBV27 and TRBJ2-5; TRBD2 might be the D (6 bases). Germline V gene sequence: CDR1 MNHEY, CDR2 SMNVEV (reference sequence). The CDR3 extends over 12 amino acids. The V end was cut by 10 bases, the J end by 2 bases, with 11 bases between.